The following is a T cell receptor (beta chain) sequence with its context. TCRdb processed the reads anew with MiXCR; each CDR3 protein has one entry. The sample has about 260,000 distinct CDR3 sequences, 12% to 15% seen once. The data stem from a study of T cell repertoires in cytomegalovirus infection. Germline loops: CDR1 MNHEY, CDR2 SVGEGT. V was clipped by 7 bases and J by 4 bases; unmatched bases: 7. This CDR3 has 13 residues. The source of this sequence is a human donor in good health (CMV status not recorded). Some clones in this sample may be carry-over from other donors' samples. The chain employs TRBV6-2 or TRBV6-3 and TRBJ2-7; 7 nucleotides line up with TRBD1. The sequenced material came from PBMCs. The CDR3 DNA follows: TGTGCCAGCAATACAGGGGATAGGTACGAGCAGTACTTC. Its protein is CASNTGDRYEQYF.